The 12 T cell receptor beta chains listed next were all sequenced from one sample in a study of blood T cells in healthy people across ages. For the second PCR, which ran for about 6 to 11 cycles, a sample-barcoded 5' primer and a J-beta primer mix were used. TCRdb analysed the 5' RACE reads with MiXCR anew, one entry per CDR3 protein. The sample records 800,000 to 950,000 distinct CDR3 sequences, around 49% being singletons. The sequenced sample was blood. The source is a man aged 25 to 40 in good health.

The chain uses TRBV4-2 and TRBJ2-3; 14 positions agree with TRBD2. Germline loops: CDR1 LGHNA, CDR2 YNFKEQ. J was trimmed by 1 base and V by 4 bases; bases with no gene match: 7. The CDR3 covers 18 residues. CDR3 protein: CASSPTSGGASGTDTQYF. In DNA form, the CDR3 reads TGTGCCAGCAGCCCGACTAGCGGGGGGGCCTCCGGCACAGATACGCAGTATTTT.

This chain links TRBV15 with TRBJ2-3; TRBD1 aligns across 11 bases. V gave up 0 bases and J gave up 4 bases; unmatched junction bases: 3. CDR3 length: 16 residues. The germline V gene has CDR1 LNHNV and CDR2 YYDKDF (reference sequence). CDR3: CATSRDRDRGADTQYF. The CDR3 nucleotides read TGTGCCACCAGCAGAGACCGGGACAGGGGGGCAGATACGCAGTATTTT.

The rearrangement links TRBV5-1 to TRBJ2-3; no clear D. Trimming removed 2 bases from V and 4 bases from J, with 8 bases in between. The CDR3 runs 13 residues. Germline CDR1 is SGHRS and CDR2 is YFSETQ. The CDR3 nucleotides are TGCGCCAGCAGCTTCGACTCGGCAGATACGCAGTATTTT. It codes for CASSFDSADTQYF.

This clonotype has only a few counts. The chain joins TRBV5-1 to TRBJ1-6; D is uncertain. The length of the CDR3 is 13 residues. V dropped 4 bases and J dropped 6 bases, with 8 bases sitting between them. Germline loops: CDR1 SGHRS, CDR2 YFSETQ. Here the CDR3 DNA reads TGCGCCAGCAGCGTCTTACGTAATTCACCCCTCCACTTT. Translated, it gives CASSVLRNSPLHF.

This sequence joins TRBV3-1 and TRBJ2-5, with 9 bases identical to TRBD2. This CDR3 comprises 17 residues. Trimming cost V 3 bases and J 2 bases; bases outside gene matches: 10. Germline V gives CDR1 LGHDT, CDR2 YNNKEL (reference sequence). The CDR3 DNA reads TGTGCCAGCAGCCAGATAGGGGGACTAGCTGGACAAGAGACCCAGTACTTC. Protein sequence: CASSQIGGLAGQETQYF.

This rearrangement joins TRBV27 to TRBJ2-7; D gene uncertain. Trimming pared 0 bases from V and 4 bases from J, leaving 7 bases between. This CDR3 has 13 amino acids. Looked up from germline, CDR1 is MNHEY and CDR2 is SMNVEV (reference sequence). This chain's CDR3 is CASSLSARYEQYF. The CDR3 DNA reads as TGTGCCAGCAGTTTATCGGCTAGATACGAGCAGTACTTC.

This clonotype was seen a handful of times. V gene TRBV20-1 combines with J gene TRBJ2-7; 7 bases line up with TRBD1. CDR1 and CDR2 from the germline V gene are DFQATT and SNEGSKA (reference sequence). The CDR3 is made up of 12 amino acids. The ends lost 4 bases at V and 2 bases at J; junction bases unmatched: 2. Here the CDR3 reads CSAKGTAYEQYF. As DNA, the CDR3 is TGCAGTGCTAAGGGGACAGCCTACGAGCAGTACTTC.

This clonotype was seen only a few times. This chain uses TRBV5-1 with TRBJ2-7, with 8 bases lining up with TRBD1. The V gene's germline CDR1 is SGHRS and CDR2 YFSETQ. The length of the CDR3 is 14 residues. V was pared by 3 bases and J by 6 bases, with 8 bases of the junction left unmatched. CDR3 sequence (DNA): TGCGCCAGCAGCTACGGACAGGGTATGGGCGAGCAGTACTTC. It encodes CASSYGQGMGEQYF.

This chain joins TRBV12-3 or TRBV12-4 and TRBJ1-6; the match to TRBD1 covers 11 bases. The V and J ends lost 4 bases and 5 bases, in that order; junction bases with no gene match: 4. The CDR3 has 16 residues. The chain's CDR3 is CASSSGQGADNSPLHF. The CDR3 region has the DNA TGTGCCAGCAGTTCCGGACAGGGGGCGGATAATTCACCCCTCCACTTT.

This rearrangement joins TRBV27 to TRBJ1-2, with a tentative D call TRBD1 (6 bases). Germline CDR1 reads MNHEY; CDR2 reads SMNVEV (reference sequence). CDR3 length: 13 amino acids. The V end lost 5 bases, the J end lost 4 bases, and 11 bases lay between the germline ends. For the CDR3, the DNA is TGTGCCAGCAGTGAGGGGGACATCTATGGCTACACCTTC. It encodes CASSEGDIYGYTF.

This rearrangement joins TRBV4-1 to TRBJ2-1; 7 nucleotides match TRBD2. CDR3 length: 14 amino acids. The germline V gene encodes CDR1 MGHRA and CDR2 YSYEKL. The V gene end was trimmed by 0 bases and the J gene end by 7 bases; junction bases not matched to a gene: 3. CDR3 amino acids: CASSQDRLANEQFF. In DNA, the CDR3 is TGCGCCAGCAGCCAAGATAGACTAGCTAATGAGCAGTTCTTC.

This chain connects TRBV6-2 or TRBV6-3 to TRBJ2-5, with no clear D. Germline CDR1 and CDR2: MNHEY and SVGEGT. V lost 6 bases, J lost 2 bases, and 16 bases lay in between. The CDR3 runs to 15 residues. The CDR3 is CASSRPMVNQETQYF. CDR3 coding DNA: TGTGCCAGCAGCCGCCCCATGGTAAATCAAGAGACCCAGTACTTC.